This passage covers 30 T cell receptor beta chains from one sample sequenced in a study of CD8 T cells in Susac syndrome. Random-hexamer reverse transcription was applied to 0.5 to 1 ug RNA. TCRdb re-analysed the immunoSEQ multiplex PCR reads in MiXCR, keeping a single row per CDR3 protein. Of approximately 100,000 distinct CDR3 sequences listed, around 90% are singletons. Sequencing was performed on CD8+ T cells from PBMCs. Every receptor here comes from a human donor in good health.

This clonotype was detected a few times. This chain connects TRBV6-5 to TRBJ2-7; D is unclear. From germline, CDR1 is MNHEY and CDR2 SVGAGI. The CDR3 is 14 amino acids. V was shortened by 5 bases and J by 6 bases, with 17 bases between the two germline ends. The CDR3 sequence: CASSPGRESGEQYF. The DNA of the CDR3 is TGTGCCAGCAGTCCCGGAAGGGAATCGGGCGAGCAGTACTTC.

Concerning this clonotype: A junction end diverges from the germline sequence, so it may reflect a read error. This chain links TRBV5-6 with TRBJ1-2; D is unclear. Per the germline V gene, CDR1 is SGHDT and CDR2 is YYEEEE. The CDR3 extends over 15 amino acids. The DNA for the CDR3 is TGTGCCAGCAGCCTGGCCCCATTTGATAACTATGGCTACACTTTC. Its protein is CASSLAPFDNYGYTF.

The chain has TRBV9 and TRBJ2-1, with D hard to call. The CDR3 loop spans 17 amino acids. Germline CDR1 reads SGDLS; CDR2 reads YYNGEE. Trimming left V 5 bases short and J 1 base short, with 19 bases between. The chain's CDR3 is CASSDHADEGSYNEQFF. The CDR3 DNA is TGTGCCAGCAGTGACCACGCGGACGAAGGGTCCTACAATGAGCAGTTCTTC.

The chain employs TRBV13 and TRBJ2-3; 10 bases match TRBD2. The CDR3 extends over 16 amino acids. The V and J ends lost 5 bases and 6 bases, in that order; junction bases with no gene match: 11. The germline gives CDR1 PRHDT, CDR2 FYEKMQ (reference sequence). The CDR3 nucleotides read TGTGCCAGCAGCAGGGGTAGCGGGAGGTCTGACGATACGCAGTATTTT. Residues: CASSRGSGRSDDTQYF.

CDR3 bases: TGTGCCAGCAGCCCACGAGGTGGGAGTAACTATGGCTACACCTTC. Its protein product is CASSPRGGSNYGYTF. V is TRBV3-1 and J is TRBJ1-2, with D hard to call. CDR3 length: 15 amino acids. With 4 bases removed from V and 1 base from J, the gap between germline ends came to 13 bases. Germline assignment: CDR1 LGHDT and CDR2 YNNKEL (reference sequence).

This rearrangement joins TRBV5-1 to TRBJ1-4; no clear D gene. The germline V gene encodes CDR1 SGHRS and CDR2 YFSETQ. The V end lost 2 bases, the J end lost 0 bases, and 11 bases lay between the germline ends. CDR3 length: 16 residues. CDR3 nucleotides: TGCGCCAGCAGCTTCGGGTCAGCCACAACTAATGAAAAACTGTTTTTT. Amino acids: CASSFGSATTNEKLFF.

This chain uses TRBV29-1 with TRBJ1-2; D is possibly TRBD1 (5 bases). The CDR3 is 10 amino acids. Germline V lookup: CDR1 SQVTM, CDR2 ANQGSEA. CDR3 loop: CSMTDDGYTF. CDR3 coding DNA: TGCAGTATGACAGATGATGGCTACACCTTC.

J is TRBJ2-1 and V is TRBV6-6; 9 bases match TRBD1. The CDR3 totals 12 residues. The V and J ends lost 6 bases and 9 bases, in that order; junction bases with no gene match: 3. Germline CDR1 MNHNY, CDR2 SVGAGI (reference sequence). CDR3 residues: CASSTGGGEQFF. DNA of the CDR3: TGTGCCAGCAGCACAGGGGGCGGTGAGCAGTTCTTC.

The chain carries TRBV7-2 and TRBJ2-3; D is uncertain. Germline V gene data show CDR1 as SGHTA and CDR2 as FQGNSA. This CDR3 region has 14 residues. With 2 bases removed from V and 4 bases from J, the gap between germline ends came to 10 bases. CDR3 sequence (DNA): TGTGCCAGCAGCTTAAATGGGTACCCAGATACGCAGTATTTT. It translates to CASSLNGYPDTQYF.

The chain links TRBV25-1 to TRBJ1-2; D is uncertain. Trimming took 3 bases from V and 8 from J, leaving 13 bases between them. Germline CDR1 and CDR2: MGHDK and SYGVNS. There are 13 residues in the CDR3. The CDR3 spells CASSDPPQVGYTF. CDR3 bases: TGTGCCAGCAGTGACCCCCCCCAAGTGGGCTACACCTTC.

DNA of the CDR3: TGTGCCAGCAGCGTAGGATTTGAGCAGTTCTTC. Translated: CASSVGFEQFF. This chain uses TRBV9 with TRBJ2-1; D is unclear. With 0 bases removed from V and 9 bases from J, the gap between germline ends came to 4 bases. Germline loops: CDR1 SGDLS, CDR2 YYNGEE. This CDR3 is 11 amino acids long.

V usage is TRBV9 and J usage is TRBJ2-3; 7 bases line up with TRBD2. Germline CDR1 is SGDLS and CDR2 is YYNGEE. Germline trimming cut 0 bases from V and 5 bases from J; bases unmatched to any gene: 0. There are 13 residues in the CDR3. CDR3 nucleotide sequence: TGTGCCAGCAGCGTAGGGGGGGGAGATACGCAGTATTTT. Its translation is CASSVGGGDTQYF. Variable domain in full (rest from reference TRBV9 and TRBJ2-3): DSGVTQTPKHLITATGQRVTLRCSPRSGDLSVYWYQQSLDQGLQFLIQYYNGEERAKGNILERFSAQQFPDLHSELNLSSLELGDSALYFCASSVGGGDTQYFGPGTRLTVL.

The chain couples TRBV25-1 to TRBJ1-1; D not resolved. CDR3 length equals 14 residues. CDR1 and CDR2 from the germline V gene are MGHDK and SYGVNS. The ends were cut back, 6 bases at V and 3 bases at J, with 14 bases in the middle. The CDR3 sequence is CASRETRRDTEAFF. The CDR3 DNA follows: TGTGCCAGCAGGGAGACGAGGAGGGACACTGAAGCTTTCTTT.

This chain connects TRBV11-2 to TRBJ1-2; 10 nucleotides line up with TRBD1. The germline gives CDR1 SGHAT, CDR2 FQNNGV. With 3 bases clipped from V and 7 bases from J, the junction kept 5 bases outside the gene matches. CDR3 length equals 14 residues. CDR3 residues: CASSLTGGSRGYTF. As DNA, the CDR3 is TGTGCCAGCAGCTTGACAGGGGGCTCGCGTGGCTACACCTTC.

The CDR3 is CASSLEGAGTEAFF. CDR3 nucleotide sequence: TGCGCCAGCAGCTTGGAGGGGGCGGGGACTGAAGCTTTCTTT. V and J are TRBV5-1 and TRBJ1-1; 7 bases agree with TRBD1. From germline, CDR1 is SGHRS and CDR2 YFSETQ. The V and J ends lost 0 bases and 5 bases, in that order; junction bases with no gene match: 4. The CDR3 is 14 residues long.

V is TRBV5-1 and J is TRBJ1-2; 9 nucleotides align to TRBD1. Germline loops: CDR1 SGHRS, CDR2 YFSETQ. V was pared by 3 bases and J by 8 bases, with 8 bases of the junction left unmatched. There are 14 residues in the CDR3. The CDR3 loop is CASSSKTGGYGYTF. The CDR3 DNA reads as TGCGCCAGCAGCTCTAAAACAGGGGGCTACGGCTACACCTTC.

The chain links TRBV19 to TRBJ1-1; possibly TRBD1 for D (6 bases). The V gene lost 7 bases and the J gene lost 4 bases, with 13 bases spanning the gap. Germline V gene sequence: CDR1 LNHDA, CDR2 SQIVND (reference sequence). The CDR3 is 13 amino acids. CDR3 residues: CASTLQGLTEAFF. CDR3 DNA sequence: TGTGCCAGTACCTTACAGGGCCTCACTGAAGCTTTCTTT.

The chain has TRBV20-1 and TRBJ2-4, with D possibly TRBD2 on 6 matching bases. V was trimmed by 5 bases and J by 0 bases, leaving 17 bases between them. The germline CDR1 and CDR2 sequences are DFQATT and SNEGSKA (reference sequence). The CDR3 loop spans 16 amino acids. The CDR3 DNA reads TGCAGTGCTGACATAGGAGGGCTGGGAGCCAAAAACATTCAGTACTTC. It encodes CSADIGGLGAKNIQYF.

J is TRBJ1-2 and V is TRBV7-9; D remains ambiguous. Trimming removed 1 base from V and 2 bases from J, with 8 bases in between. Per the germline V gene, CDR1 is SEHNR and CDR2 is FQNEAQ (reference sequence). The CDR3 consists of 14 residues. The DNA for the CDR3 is TGTGCCAGCAGCTTAGGCGCGGCAAACTATGGCTACACCTTC. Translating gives CASSLGAANYGYTF.

Here the CDR3 DNA reads TGTGCCAGCAGGACAGGGGAGAACACCGGGGAGCTGTTTTTT. Protein product: CASRTGENTGELFF. The chain employs TRBV6-5 and TRBJ2-2, with TRBD1 identical over 8 bases. This CDR3 region has 14 residues. Losses at the gene ends were 6 bases for V and 1 base for J; bases not matched to a gene: 1. Germline V CDR1 and CDR2: MNHEY, SVGAGI.

CDR3 protein: CASSLTGQDNQPQHF. Written as DNA, the CDR3 is TGTGCCAGCAGCTTGACAGGGCAAGACAATCAGCCCCAGCATTTT. This chain links TRBV7-3 with TRBJ1-5; 7 bases line up with TRBD1. This CDR3 spans 15 amino acids. Germline V gene lookup returns CDR1 SGHTA and CDR2 FQGTGA. J gave up 3 bases and V 3 bases, and 5 bases lay outside the gene matches. The whole variable domain, filled in from reference TRBV7-3 and TRBJ1-5, reads GAGVSQTPSNKVTEKGKYVELRCDPISGHTALYWYRQSLGQGPEFLIYFQGTGAADDSGLPNDRFFAVRPEGSVSTLKIQRTERGDSAVYLCASSLTGQDNQPQHFGDGTRLSIL.

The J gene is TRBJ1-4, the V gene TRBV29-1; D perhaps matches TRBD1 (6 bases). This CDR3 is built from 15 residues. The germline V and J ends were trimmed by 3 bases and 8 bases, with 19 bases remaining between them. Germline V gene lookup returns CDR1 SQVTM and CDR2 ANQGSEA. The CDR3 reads CSVEDSQTGTEKLFF. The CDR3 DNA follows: TGCAGCGTTGAGGACAGCCAAACCGGGACGGAAAAACTGTTTTTT.

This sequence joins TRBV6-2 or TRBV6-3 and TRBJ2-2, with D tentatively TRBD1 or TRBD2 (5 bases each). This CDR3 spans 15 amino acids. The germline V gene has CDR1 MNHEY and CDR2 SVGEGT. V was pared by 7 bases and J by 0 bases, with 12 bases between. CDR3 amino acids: CASIPGPTNTGELFF. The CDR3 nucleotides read TGTGCCAGCATTCCGGGACCCACGAACACCGGGGAGCTGTTTTTT.

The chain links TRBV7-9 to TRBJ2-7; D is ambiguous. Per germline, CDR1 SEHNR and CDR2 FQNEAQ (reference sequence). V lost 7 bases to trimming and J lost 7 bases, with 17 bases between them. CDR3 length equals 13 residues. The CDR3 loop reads CASTTIRGGEQYF. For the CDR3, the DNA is TGTGCCAGCACTACGATAAGAGGTGGTGAGCAGTACTTC.

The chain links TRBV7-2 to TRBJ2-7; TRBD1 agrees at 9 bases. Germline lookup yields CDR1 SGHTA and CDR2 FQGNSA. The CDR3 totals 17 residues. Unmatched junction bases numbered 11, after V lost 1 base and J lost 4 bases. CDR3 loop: CASSLGYSGQGSYEQYF. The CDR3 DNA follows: TGTGCCAGCAGCTTAGGGTATTCGGGACAGGGTTCTTACGAGCAGTACTTC.

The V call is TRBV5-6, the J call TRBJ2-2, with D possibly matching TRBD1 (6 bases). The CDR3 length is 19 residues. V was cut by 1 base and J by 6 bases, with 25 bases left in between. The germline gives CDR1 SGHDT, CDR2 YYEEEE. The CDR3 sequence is CASSLFVFVRRTVAGELFF. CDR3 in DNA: TGTGCCAGCAGCTTGTTTGTGTTCGTTAGGCGGACAGTCGCCGGGGAGCTGTTTTTT. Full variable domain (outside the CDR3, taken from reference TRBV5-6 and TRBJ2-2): DAGVTQSPTHLIKTRGQQVTLRCSPKSGHDTVSWYQQALGQGPQFIFQYYEEEERQRGNFPDRFSGHQFPNYSSELNVNALLLGDSALYLCASSLFVFVRRTVAGELFFGEGSRLTVL.

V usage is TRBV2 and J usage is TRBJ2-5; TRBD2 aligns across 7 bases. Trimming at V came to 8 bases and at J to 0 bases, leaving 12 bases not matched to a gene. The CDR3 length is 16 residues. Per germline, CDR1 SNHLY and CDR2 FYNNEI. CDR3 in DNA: TGTGCCAGCCGGGGGGTTTTAAGGGCAAACCAAGAGACCCAGTACTTC. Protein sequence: CASRGVLRANQETQYF. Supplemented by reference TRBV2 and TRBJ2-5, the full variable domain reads EPEVTQTPSHQVTQMGQEVILRCVPISNHLYFYWYRQILGQKVEFLVSFYNNEISEKSEIFDDQFSVERPDGSNFTLKIRSTKLEDSAMYFCASRGVLRANQETQYFGPGTRLLVL.

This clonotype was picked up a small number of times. CDR3 loop: CASSSFMAGATGELFF. The CDR3, as DNA: TGTGCCAGCAGCTCCTTCATGGCAGGGGCGACCGGGGAGCTGTTTTTT. The V and J genes are TRBV7-8 and TRBJ2-2, with a possible D match to TRBD1 (6 bases). The CDR3 is 16 amino acids. The V end was cut by 4 bases, the J end by 5 bases, with 17 bases between. Germline assignment: CDR1 SGHVS and CDR2 FQNEAQ.

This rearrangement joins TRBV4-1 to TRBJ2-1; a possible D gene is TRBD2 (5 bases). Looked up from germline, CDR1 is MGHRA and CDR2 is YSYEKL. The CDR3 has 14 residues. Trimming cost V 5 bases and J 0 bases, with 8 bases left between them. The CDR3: CASSFRDSYNEQFF. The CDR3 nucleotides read TGCGCCAGCAGCTTCCGGGACTCCTACAATGAGCAGTTCTTC.

The chain's CDR3 is CASSQVGDGANVLTF. DNA for the CDR3: TGTGCCAGCAGCCAAGTAGGGGACGGGGCCAACGTCCTGACTTTC. This chain uses TRBV3-1 with TRBJ2-6; possibly TRBD1 or TRBD2 for D (5 bases each). V lost 1 base and J 4 bases, leaving 8 bases between the germline ends. The CDR3 extends over 15 amino acids. The V gene's germline CDR1 is LGHDT and CDR2 YNNKEL (reference sequence). Variable domain in full (rest from reference TRBV3-1 and TRBJ2-6): DTAVSQTPKYLVTQMGNDKSIKCEQNLGHDTMYWYKQDSKKFLKIMFSYNNKELIINETVPNRFSPKSPDKAHLNLHINSLELGDSAVYFCASSQVGDGANVLTFGAGSRLTVL.